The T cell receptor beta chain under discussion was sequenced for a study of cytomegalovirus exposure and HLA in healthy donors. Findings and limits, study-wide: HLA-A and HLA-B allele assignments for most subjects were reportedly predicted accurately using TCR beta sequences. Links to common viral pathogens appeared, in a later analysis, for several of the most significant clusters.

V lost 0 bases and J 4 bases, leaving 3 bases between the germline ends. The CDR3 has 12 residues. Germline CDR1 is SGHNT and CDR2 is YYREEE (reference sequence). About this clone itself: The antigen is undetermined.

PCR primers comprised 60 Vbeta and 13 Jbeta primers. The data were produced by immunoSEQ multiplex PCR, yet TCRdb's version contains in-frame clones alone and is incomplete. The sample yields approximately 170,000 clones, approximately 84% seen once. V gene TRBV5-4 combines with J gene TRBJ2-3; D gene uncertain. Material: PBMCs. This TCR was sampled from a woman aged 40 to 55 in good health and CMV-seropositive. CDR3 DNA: TGTGCCAGCAGCTTGGTAGCAGATACGCAGTATTTT. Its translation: CASSLVADTQYF. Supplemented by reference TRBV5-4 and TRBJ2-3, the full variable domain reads ETGVTQSPTHLIKTRGQQVTLRCSSQSGHNTVSWYQQALGQGPQFIFQYYREEENGRGNFPPRFSGLQFPNYSSELNVNALELDDSALYLCASSLVADTQYFGPGTRLTVL.